The rows below give T cell receptor beta chains drawn from one sample of a study of patients and donors after allogeneic stem cell transplantation. TCRdb redid the calling of the RT-PCR reads with MiXCR, one entry per CDR3 protein. The data contain roughly 940,000 distinct CDR3 sequences, around 17% of them seen just once; the ten biggest clones take up roughly 6%. The sample was blood, either unsorted or a sorted T cell fraction (not recorded which). The receptor source for this set is a human donor who was either an allogeneic HSCT recipient or a stem cell or donor lymphocyte infusion donor (not recorded which). It is not recorded whose cells these are; they may come from a transplant donor. Both conserved end residues are part of each CDR3. The D gene is left open where the match is weak. Rows give clone size only sometimes, using once, few, many, or a class for an expanded clone.

>TRBJ2-3|-|TRBV20-1|-
CSARTGRTSSTDTQYF
TGCAGTGCTAGAACAGGGAGGACCTCTAGCACAGATACGCAGTATTTT
>TRBJ2-7|TRBD2|TRBV9|-
CASSPSGGASPYEQYF
TGTGCCAGCAGCCCGAGCGGGGGGGCCTCGCCCTACGAGCAGTACTTC
>TRBJ2-7|-|TRBV27|few
CASSLGGVPAYEQYF
TGTGCCAGCAGTTTAGGAGGCGTTCCAGCTTACGAGCAGTACTTC
>TRBJ2-5|TRBD2|TRBV7-9|-
CASRGTSGRGFETQYF
TGTGCCAGCAGGGGGACTAGCGGGAGGGGATTTGAGACCCAGTACTTC
>TRBJ2-7|TRBD2|TRBV20-1|few
CSAPRGLEAREQYF
TGCAGTGCTCCCCGGGGACTAGAAGCGCGGGAGCAGTACTTC
>TRBJ1-3|-|TRBV9|few
CASSIRHSGNTIYF
TGTGCCAGCAGCATCCGACACTCTGGAAACACCATATATTTT
>TRBJ2-2|TRBD2|TRBV7-9|few
CASSLALTSGSTGELFF
TGTGCCAGCAGCTTAGCGCTCACTAGCGGGAGCACCGGGGAGCTGTTTTTT
>TRBJ2-2|-|TRBV3-1|-
CASSQAFSGQKRTGELFF
TGTGCCAGCAGCCAAGCCTTCTCCGGACAGAAGCGAACCGGGGAGCTGTTTTTT
>TRBJ2-5|-|TRBV5-1|-
CASSLTVSAGETQYF
TGCGCCAGCAGCTTGACAGTTTCGGCGGGAGAGACCCAGTACTTC
>TRBJ2-7|-|TRBV2|-
CASRVVRSYEQYF
TGTGCCAGCAGGGTGGTGCGTTCCTACGAGCAGTACTTC
>TRBJ2-3|TRBD2|TRBV6-1|-
CASTNSGGTDTQYF
TGTGCCAGCACCAATAGCGGGGGGACAGATACGCAGTATTTT
>TRBJ2-1|-|TRBV10-3|few
CAIRRTTGGLNEQFF
TGTGCCATCAGGCGGACCACGGGTGGTCTCAATGAGCAGTTCTTC
>TRBJ2-3|TRBD2|TRBV9|-
CASSKSGLAGTDTQYF
TGTGCCAGCAGCAAAAGTGGACTAGCGGGAACCGATACGCAGTATTTT
>TRBJ2-3|TRBD1|TRBV20-1|-
CSAIRGNSTDTQYF
TGCAGTGCTATCAGGGGGAACTCCACAGATACGCAGTATTTT
>TRBJ1-2|-|TRBV10-3|-
CAISETVNRYGGYTF
TGTGCCATCTCGGAGACAGTAAACCGCTATGGTGGCTACACCTTC
>TRBJ2-7|-|TRBV12-3/TRBV12-4|-
CASSPIGHEQYF
TGTGCCAGCAGTCCTATAGGACACGAGCAGTACTTC
>TRBJ1-5|-|TRBV6-1|few
CASSVTENQPQHF
TGTGCCAGCAGTGTGACAGAGAATCAGCCCCAGCATTTT
>TRBJ2-2|-|TRBV5-1|many
CASSLQGHTGELFF
TGCGCCAGCAGCTTACAGGGACACACCGGGGAGCTGTTTTTT